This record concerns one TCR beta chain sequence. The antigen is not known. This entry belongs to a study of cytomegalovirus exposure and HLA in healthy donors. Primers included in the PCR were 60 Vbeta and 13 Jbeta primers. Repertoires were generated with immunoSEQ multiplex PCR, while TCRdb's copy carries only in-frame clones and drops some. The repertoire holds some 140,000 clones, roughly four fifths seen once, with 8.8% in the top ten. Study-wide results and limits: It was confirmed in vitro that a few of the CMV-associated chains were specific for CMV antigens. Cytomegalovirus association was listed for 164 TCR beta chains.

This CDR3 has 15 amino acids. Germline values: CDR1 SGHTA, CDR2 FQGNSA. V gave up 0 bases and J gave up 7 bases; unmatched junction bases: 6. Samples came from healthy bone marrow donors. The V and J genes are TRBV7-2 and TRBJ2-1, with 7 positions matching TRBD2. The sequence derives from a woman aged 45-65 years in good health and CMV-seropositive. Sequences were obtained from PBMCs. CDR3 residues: CASSLARGVLNEQFF. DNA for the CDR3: TGTGCCAGCAGCTTAGCCCGGGGGGTGTTGAATGAGCAGTTCTTC.